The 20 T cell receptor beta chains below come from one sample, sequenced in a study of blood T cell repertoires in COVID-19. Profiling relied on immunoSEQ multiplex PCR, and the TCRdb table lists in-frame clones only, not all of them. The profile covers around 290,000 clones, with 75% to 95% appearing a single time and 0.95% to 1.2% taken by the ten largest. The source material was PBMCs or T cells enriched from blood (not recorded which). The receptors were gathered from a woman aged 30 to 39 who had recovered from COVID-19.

CDR3 bases: TGCGCCAGCAGTCCCAACGGAGCCACAGGGAGTATGAACACTGAAGCTTTCTTT. Encoded protein: CASSPNGATGSMNTEAFF. The gene calls are TRBV23-1 and TRBJ1-1, with a tentative D call TRBD1 (6 bases). TRBV23-1 is an ORF, with its function uncertain. Trimming left V 4 bases short and J 0 bases short, with 21 bases between. The length of the CDR3 is 18 residues.

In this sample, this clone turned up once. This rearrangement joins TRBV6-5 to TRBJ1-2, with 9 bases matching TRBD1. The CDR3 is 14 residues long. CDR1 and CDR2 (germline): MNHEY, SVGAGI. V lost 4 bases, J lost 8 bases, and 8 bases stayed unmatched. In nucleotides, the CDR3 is TGTGCCAGCAGTTTCGACAGGGGGATTCAGGGCTACACCTTC. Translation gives CASSFDRGIQGYTF.

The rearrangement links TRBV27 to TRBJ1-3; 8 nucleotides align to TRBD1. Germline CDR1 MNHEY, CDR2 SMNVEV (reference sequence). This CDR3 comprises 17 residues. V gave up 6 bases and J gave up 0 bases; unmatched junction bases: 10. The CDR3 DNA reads TGTGCCAGCAGACCCGGGACAGGATTTATCTCTGGAAACACCATATATTTT. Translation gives CASRPGTGFISGNTIYF.

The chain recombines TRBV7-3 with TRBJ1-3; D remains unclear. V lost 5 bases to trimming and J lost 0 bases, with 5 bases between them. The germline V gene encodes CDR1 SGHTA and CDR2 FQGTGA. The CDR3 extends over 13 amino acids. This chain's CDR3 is CASSPNSGNTIYF. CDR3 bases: TGTGCCAGCAGCCCAAACTCTGGAAACACCATATATTTT.

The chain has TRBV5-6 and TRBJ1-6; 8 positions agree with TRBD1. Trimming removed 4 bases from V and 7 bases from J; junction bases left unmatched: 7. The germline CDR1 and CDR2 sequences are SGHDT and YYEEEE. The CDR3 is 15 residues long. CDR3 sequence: CASSPNRGMNSPLHF. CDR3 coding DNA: TGTGCCAGCAGCCCCAACAGGGGGATGAATTCACCCCTCCACTTT.

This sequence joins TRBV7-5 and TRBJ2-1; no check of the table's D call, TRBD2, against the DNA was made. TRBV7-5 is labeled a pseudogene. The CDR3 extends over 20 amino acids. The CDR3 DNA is TGTGCCAGAAGCTTAGTCCAATTAGGTCCCCTAGCGGGAGAATTCGGTGAGCAGTTCTTC. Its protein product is CARSLVQLGPLAGEFGEQFF.

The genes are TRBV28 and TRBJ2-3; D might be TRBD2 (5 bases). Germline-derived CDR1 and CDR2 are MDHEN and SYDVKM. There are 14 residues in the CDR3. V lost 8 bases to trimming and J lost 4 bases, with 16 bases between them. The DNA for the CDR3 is TGTGCCAGCGCCCGGGGTGGGTATTCAGATACGCAGTATTTT. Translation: CASARGGYSDTQYF.

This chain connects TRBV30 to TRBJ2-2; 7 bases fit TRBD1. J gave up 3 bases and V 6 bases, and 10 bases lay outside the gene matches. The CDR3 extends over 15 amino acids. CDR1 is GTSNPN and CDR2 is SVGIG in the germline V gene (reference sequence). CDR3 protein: CACRRGQGDTGELFF. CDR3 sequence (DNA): TGTGCCTGTCGAAGGGGGCAAGGGGACACCGGGGAGCTGTTTTTT.

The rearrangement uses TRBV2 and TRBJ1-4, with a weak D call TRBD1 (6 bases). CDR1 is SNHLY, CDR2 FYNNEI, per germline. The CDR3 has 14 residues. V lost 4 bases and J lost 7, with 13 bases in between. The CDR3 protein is CASSGAGVGEKLFF. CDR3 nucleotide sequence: TGTGCCAGCAGTGGAGCAGGGGTCGGTGAAAAACTGTTTTTT. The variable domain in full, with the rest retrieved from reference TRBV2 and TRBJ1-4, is EPEVTQTPSHQVTQMGQEVILRCVPISNHLYFYWYRQILGQKVEFLVSFYNNEISEKSEIFDDQFSVERPDGSNFTLKIRSTKLEDSAMYFCASSGAGVGEKLFFGSGTQLSVL.

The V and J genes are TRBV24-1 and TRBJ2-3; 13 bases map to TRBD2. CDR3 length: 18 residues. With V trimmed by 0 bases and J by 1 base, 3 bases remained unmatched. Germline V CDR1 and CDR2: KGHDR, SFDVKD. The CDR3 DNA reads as TGTGCCACCAGTGATTTGACTAGCGGGAGGGCGGGCACAGATACGCAGTATTTT. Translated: CATSDLTSGRAGTDTQYF.

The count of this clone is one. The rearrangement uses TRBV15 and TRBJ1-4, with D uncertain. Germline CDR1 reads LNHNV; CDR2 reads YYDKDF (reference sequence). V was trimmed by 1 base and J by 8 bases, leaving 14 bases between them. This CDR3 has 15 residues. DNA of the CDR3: TGTGCCACCAGCAGAGCGCCTACTTCCGGGGAAAAACTGTTTTTT. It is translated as CATSRAPTSGEKLFF.

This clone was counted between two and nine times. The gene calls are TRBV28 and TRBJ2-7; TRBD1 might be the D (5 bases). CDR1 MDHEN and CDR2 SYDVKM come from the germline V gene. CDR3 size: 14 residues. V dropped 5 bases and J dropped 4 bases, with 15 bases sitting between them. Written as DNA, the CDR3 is TGTGCCAGCAGTGACAGTGAAGGGCAATACGAGCAGTACTTC. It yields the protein CASSDSEGQYEQYF.

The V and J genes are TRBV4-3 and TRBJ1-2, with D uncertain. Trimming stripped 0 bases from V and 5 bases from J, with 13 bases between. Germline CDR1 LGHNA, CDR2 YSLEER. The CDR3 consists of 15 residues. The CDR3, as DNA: TGCGCCAGCAGCCAAGATACTTCCACCCCTTATGGCTACACCTTC. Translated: CASSQDTSTPYGYTF.

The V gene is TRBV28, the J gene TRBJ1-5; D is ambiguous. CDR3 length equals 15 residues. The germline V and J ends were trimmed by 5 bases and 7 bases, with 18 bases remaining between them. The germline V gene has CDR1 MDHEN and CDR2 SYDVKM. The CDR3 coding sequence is TGTGCCAGCAGTGAGGATAGCAGGACTGGACAGCCCCAGCATTTT. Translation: CASSEDSRTGQPQHF.

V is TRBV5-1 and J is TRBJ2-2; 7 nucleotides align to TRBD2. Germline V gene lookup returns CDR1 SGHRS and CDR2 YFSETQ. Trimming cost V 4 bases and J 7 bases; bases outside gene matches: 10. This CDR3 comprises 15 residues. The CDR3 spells CASSPLSSGHGELFF. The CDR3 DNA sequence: TGCGCCAGCAGCCCCTTGTCTAGCGGCCACGGGGAGCTGTTTTTT.

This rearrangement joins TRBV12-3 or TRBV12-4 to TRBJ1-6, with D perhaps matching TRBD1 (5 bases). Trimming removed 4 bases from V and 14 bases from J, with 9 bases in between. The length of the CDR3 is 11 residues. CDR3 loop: CASSWDSSLHF. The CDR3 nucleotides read TGTGCCAGCAGTTGGGACTCCTCCCTCCACTTT.

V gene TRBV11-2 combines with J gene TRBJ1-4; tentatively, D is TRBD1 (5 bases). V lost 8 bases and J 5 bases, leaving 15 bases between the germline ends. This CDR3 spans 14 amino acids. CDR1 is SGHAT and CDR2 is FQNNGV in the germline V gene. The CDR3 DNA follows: TGTGCCAGCCGCGACAGTCTACTAAATGAAAAACTGTTTTTT. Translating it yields CASRDSLLNEKLFF.

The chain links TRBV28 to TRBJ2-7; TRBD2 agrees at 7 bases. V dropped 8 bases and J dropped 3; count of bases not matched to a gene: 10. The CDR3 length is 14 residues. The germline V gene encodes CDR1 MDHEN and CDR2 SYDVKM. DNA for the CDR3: TGTGCCAGCTCCCTGGGGGGGATCAACTACGAGCAGTACTTC. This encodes CASSLGGINYEQYF.

The CDR3 coding sequence is TGTGCCAGCAGCCCTACAGGGGACACCTATAATTCACCCCTCCACTTT. Its translation is CASSPTGDTYNSPLHF. V is TRBV3-1 (or the pseudogene TRBV3-2) and J is TRBJ1-6; 7 nucleotides agree with TRBD1. CDR3 length equals 16 residues. The germline V gene encodes CDR1 LGHDT and CDR2 YNNKEL (reference sequence). V shed 4 bases, J shed 2 bases, and the junction held 5 bases outside the gene matches.

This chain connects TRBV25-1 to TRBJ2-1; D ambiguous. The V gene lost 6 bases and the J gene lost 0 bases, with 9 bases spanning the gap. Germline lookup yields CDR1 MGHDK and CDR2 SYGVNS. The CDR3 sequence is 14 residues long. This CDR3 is CASSLSGSYNEQFF. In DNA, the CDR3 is TGTGCCAGCAGCCTTAGTGGCTCCTACAATGAGCAGTTCTTC.